This passage covers 21 T cell receptor beta chains from one sample sequenced in a study of T cell responses to AZD1222 COVID-19 vaccine. Clones were read by immunoSEQ multiplex PCR, and TCRdb kept only the in-frame ones, dropping some. The repertoire holds roughly 170,000 clones, 94% seen once, with approximately 1.5% in the top ten. The starting material was peripheral blood, obtained 28 days after the second AZD1222 dose. All receptors derive from an adult who received the AZD1222 COVID-19 vaccine.

This chain uses TRBV6-4 with TRBJ2-2, with 8 bases fitting TRBD2. The CDR3 has 14 amino acids. Germline V gene sequence: CDR1 MRHNA, CDR2 SNTAGT. J was trimmed by 2 bases and V by 6 bases; bases with no gene match: 2. Written as DNA, the CDR3 is TGTGCCAGCAGCACTAGCGGAAACACCGGGGAGCTGTTTTTT. This encodes CASSTSGNTGELFF.

The CDR3 spells CSVLTQEHTQYF. The CDR3 bases are TGCAGCGTCCTAACACAGGAACATACGCAGTATTTT. The V call is TRBV29-1, the J call TRBJ2-3, with a weak D call TRBD1 (5 bases). This CDR3 comprises 12 residues. In germline, CDR1 is SQVTM, CDR2 ANQGSEA. The V end lost 6 bases, the J end lost 7 bases, and 14 bases lay between the germline ends.

This sequence joins TRBV5-1 and TRBJ2-1, with D perhaps matching TRBD2 (7 bases). Trimming removed 4 bases from V and 2 bases from J, with 13 bases in between. The CDR3 covers 15 residues. Germline loops: CDR1 SGHRS, CDR2 YFSETQ. The CDR3 nucleotides read TGCGCCAGCAGCAAAGGGGAGGGGGCCTACAATGAGCAGTTCTTC. Protein product: CASSKGEGAYNEQFF.

The chain uses TRBV6-2 or TRBV6-3 and TRBJ1-5; a weak D match, TRBD1 (5 bases). Trimming cost V 2 bases and J 0 bases, with 17 bases left between them. This CDR3 contains 18 residues. Germline V gene lookup returns CDR1 MNHEY and CDR2 SVGEGT. This chain's CDR3 is CASSYRKGTYRSNQPQHF. CDR3 DNA: TGTGCCAGCAGTTACCGCAAGGGGACTTATCGTAGCAATCAGCCCCAGCATTTT.

This clone was found once. CDR3 DNA sequence: TGTGCCAGCAGCGTAAGACAGGGTGTTCCGTATGGCTACACCTTC. Translation: CASSVRQGVPYGYTF. The chain recombines TRBV9 with TRBJ1-2; 7 bases are shared with TRBD1. There are 15 residues in the CDR3. Germline values: CDR1 SGDLS, CDR2 YYNGEE. With 1 base clipped from V and 5 bases from J, the junction kept 8 bases outside the gene matches.

The chain joins TRBV29-1 to TRBJ1-2, with unresolved D. CDR1 is SQVTM, CDR2 ANQGSEA, per germline. This CDR3 is built from 12 residues. V was shortened by 5 bases and J by 7 bases, with 14 bases between the two germline ends. CDR3 bases: TGCAGCGTTCATGGGTCCGAGGGTGGCTACACCTTC. Translated, it gives CSVHGSEGGYTF.

V is TRBV24-1 and J is TRBJ2-5, with TRBD1 matching 8 bases. Unmatched junction bases numbered 10, after V lost 9 bases and J lost 5 bases. CDR1 and CDR2 (germline): KGHDR, SFDVKD. The CDR3 totals 14 residues. In DNA, the CDR3 is TGTGCCACCTCATGGGGACAGGTCGGGGAGACCCAGTACTTC. This translates into CATSWGQVGETQYF.

This clone was detected only once. The CDR3 region is CASSYRGYTEAFF. In DNA, the CDR3 is TGTGCCAGCAGTTATAGAGGGTACACTGAAGCTTTCTTT. The chain carries TRBV6-5 and TRBJ1-1; D remains unclear. From germline, CDR1 is MNHEY and CDR2 SVGAGI. This CDR3 is built from 13 residues. The V end was cut by 3 bases, the J end by 3 bases, with 8 bases between.

CDR3 DNA sequence: TGTGCCTGTCGCGCCAACCCCGGGGAAAAACTGTTTTTT. Residues: CACRANPGEKLFF. The V and J genes are TRBV30 and TRBJ1-4; D is unresolved. Germline V gene lookup returns CDR1 GTSNPN and CDR2 SVGIG (reference sequence). V lost 6 bases to trimming and J lost 8 bases, with 16 bases between them. The CDR3 contains 13 residues. The variable domain in full, with the rest retrieved from reference TRBV30 and TRBJ1-4, is SQTIHQWPATLVQPVGSPLSLECTVEGTSNPNLYWYRQAAGRGLQLLFYSVGIGQISSEVPQNLSASRPQDRQFILSSKKLLLSDSGFYLCACRANPGEKLFFGSGTQLSVL.

In regard to this clone: Distinct nucleotide sequences in the sample also encode this CDR3. The chain couples TRBV7-3 to TRBJ2-2; D is undetermined. Deletions cut 4 bases from V and 0 bases from J, with 6 bases between. The CDR3 loop spans 14 amino acids. Per the germline V gene, CDR1 is SGHTA and CDR2 is FQGTGA. The CDR3, as DNA: TGTGCCAGCAGCTCCCGCACGAACACCGGGGAGCTGTTTTTT. It specifies CASSSRTNTGELFF.

V gene TRBV6-5 combines with J gene TRBJ1-2, with a weak D call TRBD1 (5 bases). In germline, CDR1 is MNHEY, CDR2 SVGAGI. The CDR3 runs to 15 residues. The ends were cut back, 2 bases at V and 3 bases at J, with 13 bases in the middle. CDR3 protein: CASSYAAGSHYGYTF. The CDR3 coding sequence is TGTGCCAGCAGTTACGCTGCAGGGTCCCACTATGGCTACACCTTC.

This clone was observed once. The chain is built from TRBV3-1 (or the pseudogene TRBV3-2) and TRBJ2-3; D uncertain. The V and J ends lost 0 bases and 2 bases respectively, with 15 bases between them. The germline gives CDR1 LGHDT, CDR2 YNNKEL (reference sequence). The CDR3 has 17 amino acids. For the CDR3, the DNA is TGTGCCAGCAGCCAAGAGGGTGCAGTCCGGGTCACAGATACGCAGTATTTT. Its translation: CASSQEGAVRVTDTQYF.

The gene calls are TRBV7-9 and TRBJ2-5; 8 nucleotides match TRBD1. This CDR3 contains 14 residues. The germline CDR1 and CDR2 sequences are SEHNR and FQNEAQ (reference sequence). The trim removed 2 bases at V and 2 bases at J, leaving 1 base unmatched. This CDR3 is CASSLRTGQETQYF. CDR3 sequence (DNA): TGTGCCAGCAGCTTAAGGACAGGGCAAGAGACCCAGTACTTC. Complete variable domain (other parts from reference TRBV7-9 and TRBJ2-5): DTGVSQNPRHKITKRGQNVTFRCDPISEHNRLYWYRQTLGQGPEFLTYFQNEAQLEKSRLLSDRFSAERPKGSFSTLEIQRTEQGDSAMYLCASSLRTGQETQYFGPGTRLLVL.

The chain recombines TRBV11-3 with TRBJ2-1; 10 nucleotides line up with TRBD2. The CDR3 length is 15 residues. Germline V gene data show CDR1 as SGHNT and CDR2 as YENEEA. Trimming took 5 bases from V and 5 from J; bases not matched to a gene: 6. CDR3 sequence reads: CASSGPSGRNNEQFF. For the CDR3, the DNA is TGTGCCAGCAGCGGACCTAGCGGGAGAAACAATGAGCAGTTCTTC. The entire variable domain, with the rest obtained from reference TRBV11-3 and TRBJ2-1, is as follows: EAGVVQSPRYKIIEKKQPVAFWCNPISGHNTLYWYLQNLGQGPELLIRYENEEAVDDSQLPKDRFSAERLKGVDSTLKIQPAELGDSAVYLCASSGPSGRNNEQFFGPGTRLTVL.

The rearrangement uses TRBV5-1 and TRBJ2-2; tentatively, D is TRBD2 (6 bases). This CDR3 has 15 amino acids. CDR1 and CDR2 from the germline V gene are SGHRS and YFSETQ. Trimming cost V 3 bases and J 3 bases, with 12 bases left between them. The CDR3 protein is CASSSRRGDTGELFF. The CDR3 DNA sequence: TGCGCCAGCAGCTCAAGGAGGGGCGACACCGGGGAGCTGTTTTTT.

Only one count was recorded for this clone. The chain is built from TRBV5-4 and TRBJ1-4, with 8 bases lining up with TRBD1. CDR1 SGHNT and CDR2 YYREEE come from the germline V gene (reference sequence). The CDR3 length is 15 residues. J gave up 7 bases and V 3 bases, and 8 bases lay outside the gene matches. This chain's CDR3 is CASSSNRGRGEKLFF. In DNA form, the CDR3 reads TGTGCCAGCAGCTCCAACAGGGGGAGGGGTGAAAAACTGTTTTTT.

This chain uses TRBV19 with TRBJ1-5; TRBD1 is a possible D gene (5 bases). In germline, CDR1 is LNHDA, CDR2 SQIVND (reference sequence). V was clipped by 6 bases and J by 4 bases, with 13 bases between them. The CDR3 loop spans 14 amino acids. CDR3 in amino acids: CASSRRGENQPQHF. In nucleotides, the CDR3 is TGTGCCAGTAGCCGGAGGGGAGAAAATCAGCCCCAGCATTTT.

The chain uses TRBV28 and TRBJ1-5, with 9 nucleotides matching TRBD1. The V gene end was trimmed by 7 bases and the J gene end by 2 bases; junction bases not matched to a gene: 6. This CDR3 is 15 amino acids long. Germline V gene data show CDR1 as MDHEN and CDR2 as SYDVKM. CDR3 sequence (DNA): TGTGCCAGCAATACAGGGGGCCGGGGCAATCAGCCCCAGCATTTT. Amino acid sequence: CASNTGGRGNQPQHF.

This clone is a singleton in its sample. The V gene is TRBV7-9, the J gene TRBJ2-7, with D perhaps TRBD2 (6 bases). The CDR3 contains 19 residues. Trimming removed 3 bases from V and 3 bases from J, with 27 bases in between. Germline assignment: CDR1 SEHNR and CDR2 FQNEAQ (reference sequence). The CDR3 is CASSFPGRGLMGGDYEQYF. CDR3 in DNA: TGTGCCAGCAGCTTTCCGGGTAGGGGATTAATGGGAGGCGACTACGAGCAGTACTTC.

The chain combines TRBV5-1 with TRBJ1-1, with 7 bases identical to TRBD1. This CDR3 has 14 amino acids. V shed 2 bases, J shed 4 bases, and the junction held 5 bases outside the gene matches. Looked up from germline, CDR1 is SGHRS and CDR2 is YFSETQ. CDR3 nucleotide sequence: TGCGCCAGCAGCTTCTCCCGGGACAGCACTGAAGCTTTCTTT. Amino acid sequence: CASSFSRDSTEAFF.

This chain uses TRBV9 with TRBJ1-4; TRBD1 agrees at 12 bases. The germline V gene has CDR1 SGDLS and CDR2 YYNGEE. There are 17 residues in the CDR3. Germline trimming cut 4 bases from V and 8 bases from J; bases unmatched to any gene: 12. DNA for the CDR3: TGTGCCAGCAGCCGAATTCCCGGGACAGGGGGCTTAGAAAAACTGTTTTTT. As protein: CASSRIPGTGGLEKLFF. Drawing the rest from reference TRBV9 and TRBJ1-4, the complete variable domain is DSGVTQTPKHLITATGQRVTLRCSPRSGDLSVYWYQQSLDQGLQFLIQYYNGEERAKGNILERFSAQQFPDLHSELNLSSLELGDSALYFCASSRIPGTGGLEKLFFGSGTQLSVL.